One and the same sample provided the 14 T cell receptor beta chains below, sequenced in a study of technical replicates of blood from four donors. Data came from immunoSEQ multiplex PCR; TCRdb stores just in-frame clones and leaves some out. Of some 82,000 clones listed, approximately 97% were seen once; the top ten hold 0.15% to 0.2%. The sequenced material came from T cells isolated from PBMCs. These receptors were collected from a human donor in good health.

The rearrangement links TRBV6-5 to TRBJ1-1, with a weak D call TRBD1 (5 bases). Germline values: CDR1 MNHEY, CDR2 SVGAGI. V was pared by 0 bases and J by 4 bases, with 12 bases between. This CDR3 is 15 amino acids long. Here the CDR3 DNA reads TGTGCCAGCAGTTACTCGACAGCGTGGGGCACTGAAGCTTTCTTT. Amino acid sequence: CASSYSTAWGTEAFF.

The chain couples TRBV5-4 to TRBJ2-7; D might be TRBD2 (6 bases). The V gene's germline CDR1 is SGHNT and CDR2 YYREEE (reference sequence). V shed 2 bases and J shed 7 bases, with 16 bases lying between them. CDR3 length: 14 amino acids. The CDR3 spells CASSLGDSRWEQYF. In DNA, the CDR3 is TGTGCCAGCAGCTTAGGGGACTCCCGTTGGGAGCAGTACTTC.

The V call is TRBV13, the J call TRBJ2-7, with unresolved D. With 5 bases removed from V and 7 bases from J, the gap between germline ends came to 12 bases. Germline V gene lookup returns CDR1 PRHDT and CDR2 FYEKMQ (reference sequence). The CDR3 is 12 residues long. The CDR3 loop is CASSLPLGEQYF. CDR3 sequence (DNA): TGTGCCAGCAGCCTCCCCCTAGGTGAGCAGTACTTC.

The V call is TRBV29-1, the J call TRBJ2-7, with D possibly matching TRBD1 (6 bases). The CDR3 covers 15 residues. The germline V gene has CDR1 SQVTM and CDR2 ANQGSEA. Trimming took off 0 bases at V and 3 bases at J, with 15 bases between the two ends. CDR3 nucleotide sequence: TGCAGCGTTGAAGAACCGGCCGCAGGGGACTACGAGCAGTACTTC. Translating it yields CSVEEPAAGDYEQYF.

The CDR3 nucleotides read TGCAGCGTTGCTCAGGGTGTCGGGAGCACTGAAGCTTTCTTT. It encodes CSVAQGVGSTEAFF. V usage is TRBV29-1 and J usage is TRBJ1-1; D perhaps matches TRBD1 (5 bases). In germline, CDR1 is SQVTM, CDR2 ANQGSEA. There are 14 residues in the CDR3. V lost 4 bases and J lost 4, with 16 bases in between.

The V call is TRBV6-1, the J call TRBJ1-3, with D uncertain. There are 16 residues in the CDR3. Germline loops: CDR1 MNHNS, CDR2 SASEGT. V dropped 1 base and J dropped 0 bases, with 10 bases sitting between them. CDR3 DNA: TGTGCCAGCAGTGAAGATCTGGACTTCTCTGGAAACACCATATATTTT. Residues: CASSEDLDFSGNTIYF.

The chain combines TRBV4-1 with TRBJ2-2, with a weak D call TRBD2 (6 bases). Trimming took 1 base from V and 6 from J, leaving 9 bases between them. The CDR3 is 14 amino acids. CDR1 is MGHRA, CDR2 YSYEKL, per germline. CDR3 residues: CASSQVGGAGELFF. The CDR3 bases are TGCGCCAGCAGCCAAGTGGGGGGAGCCGGGGAGCTGTTTTTT.

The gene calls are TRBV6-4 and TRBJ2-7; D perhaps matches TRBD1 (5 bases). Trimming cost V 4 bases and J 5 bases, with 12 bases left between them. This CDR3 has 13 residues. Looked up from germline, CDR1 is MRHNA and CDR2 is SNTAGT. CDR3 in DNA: TGTGCCAGCAGTGGGTCCAGGGCTAACGAGCAGTACTTC. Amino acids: CASSGSRANEQYF.

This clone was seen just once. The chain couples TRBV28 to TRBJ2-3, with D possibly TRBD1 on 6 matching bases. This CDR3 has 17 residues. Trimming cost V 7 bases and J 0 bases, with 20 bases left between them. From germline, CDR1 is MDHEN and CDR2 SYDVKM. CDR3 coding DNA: TGTGCCAGCAACTTCCTTCCGGGACACATGAGCACAGATACGCAGTATTTT. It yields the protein CASNFLPGHMSTDTQYF. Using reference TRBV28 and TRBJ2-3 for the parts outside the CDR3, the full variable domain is DVKVTQSSRYLVKRTGEKVFLECVQDMDHENMFWYRQDPGLGLRLIYFSYDVKMKEKGDIPEGYSVSREKKERFSLILESASTNQTSMYLCASNFLPGHMSTDTQYFGPGTRLTVL.

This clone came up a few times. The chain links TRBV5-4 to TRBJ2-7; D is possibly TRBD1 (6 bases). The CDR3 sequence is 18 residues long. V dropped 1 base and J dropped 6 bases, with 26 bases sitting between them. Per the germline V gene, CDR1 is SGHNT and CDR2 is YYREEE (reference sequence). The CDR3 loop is CASSLRVTRTVRGLEQYF. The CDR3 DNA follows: TGTGCCAGCAGCTTGCGCGTTACCCGGACAGTTCGGGGTCTCGAGCAGTACTTC.

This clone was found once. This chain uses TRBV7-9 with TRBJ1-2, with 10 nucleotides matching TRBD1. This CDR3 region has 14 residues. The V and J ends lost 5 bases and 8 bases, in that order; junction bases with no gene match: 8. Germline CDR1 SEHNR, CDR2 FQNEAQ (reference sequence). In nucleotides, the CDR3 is TGTGCCAGCAGCCTGGGGACAGGGGTGTGGGGCTACACCTTC. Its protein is CASSLGTGVWGYTF.

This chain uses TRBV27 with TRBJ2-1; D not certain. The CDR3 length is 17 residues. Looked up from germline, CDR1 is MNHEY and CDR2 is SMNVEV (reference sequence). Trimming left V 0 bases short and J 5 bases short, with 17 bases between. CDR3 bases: TGTGCCAGCAGTTTATCCACAAAGCCCCTAGGCCACAATGAGCAGTTCTTC. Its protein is CASSLSTKPLGHNEQFF.

DNA of the CDR3: TGTGCCAGCAGCTTTGACGCCTGGGGGCTAGCCAAAAACATTCAGTACTTC. It yields the protein CASSFDAWGLAKNIQYF. J is TRBJ2-4 and V is TRBV11-2; weak D call: TRBD1 (6 bases). Trimming pared 3 bases from V and 0 bases from J, leaving 15 bases between. This CDR3 is 17 amino acids long. Germline V gives CDR1 SGHAT, CDR2 FQNNGV. Based on the CDR3 plus reference TRBV11-2 and TRBJ2-4, the full variable domain is EAGVAQSPRYKIIEKRQSVAFWCNPISGHATLYWYQQILGQGPKLLIQFQNNGVVDDSQLPKDRFSAERLKGVDSTLKIQPAKLEDSAVYLCASSFDAWGLAKNIQYFGAGTRLSVL.

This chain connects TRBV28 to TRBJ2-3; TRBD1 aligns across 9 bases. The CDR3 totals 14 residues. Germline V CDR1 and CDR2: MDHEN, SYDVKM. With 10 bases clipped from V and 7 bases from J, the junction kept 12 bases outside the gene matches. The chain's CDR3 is CAITGTGKSNTQYF. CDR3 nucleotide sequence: TGTGCCATTACCGGGACAGGGAAATCAAATACGCAGTATTTT.